The rows below give T cell receptor beta chains drawn from one sample of a study of cytomegalovirus exposure and HLA in healthy donors. Sequencing used immunoSEQ multiplex PCR; TCRdb keeps in-frame clones, though not all of them. The data contain roughly 140,000 clones, 80% to 85% of them singletons. Sequencing was carried out using PBMCs. The receptors come from a male donor in good health and CMV-seronegative. CDR3s include the opening cysteine and the closing phenylalanine or tryptophan. Fields, in order: V gene, J gene, D gene, clone size, CDR3 DNA, CDR3 protein. D genes are given only for firm matches. Expanded clones are given a class, and other clones once, few, many or no size at all.

v_gene: TRBV2
j_gene: TRBJ2-2
d_gene: TRBD2
abundance: few
CDR3nt: TGTGCCAGACAATCCGGGACTAGCCCTCTCACCGGGGAGCTGTTTTTT
CDR3aa: CARQSGTSPLTGELFF

v_gene: TRBV28
j_gene: TRBJ1-2
d_gene: TRBD1
abundance: -
CDR3nt: TGTGCCAGCAGCCCCCGAGGGACAGGGAGGGGTTATGGCTACACCTTC
CDR3aa: CASSPRGTGRGYGYTF

v_gene: TRBV29-1
j_gene: TRBJ2-5
d_gene: TRBD1
abundance: -
CDR3nt: TGCAGCGTGGAAACAGGGGTCGGAGAGACCCAGTACTTC
CDR3aa: CSVETGVGETQYF

v_gene: TRBV15
j_gene: TRBJ1-1
d_gene: -
abundance: -
CDR3nt: TGTGCCACCAGCAGTGGATACAGTAACATGAACACTGAAGCTTTCTTT
CDR3aa: CATSSGYSNMNTEAFF

v_gene: TRBV5-1
j_gene: TRBJ1-5
d_gene: TRBD1
abundance: -
CDR3nt: TGCGCCAGCAGCTTGGAGGGGGCTACCAATCAGCCCCAGCATTTT
CDR3aa: CASSLEGATNQPQHF

v_gene: TRBV6-5
j_gene: TRBJ1-3
d_gene: TRBD1
abundance: -
CDR3nt: TGTGCCAGTAGATCCGGGACAGTCTCTGGAAACACCATATATTTT
CDR3aa: CASRSGTVSGNTIYF

v_gene: TRBV28
j_gene: TRBJ2-2
d_gene: -
abundance: -
CDR3nt: TGTGCCAGCACCAGACTTTCTACCGGGGAGCTGTTTTTT
CDR3aa: CASTRLSTGELFF

v_gene: TRBV7-2
j_gene: TRBJ1-2
d_gene: TRBD1
abundance: -
CDR3nt: TGTGCCAGCAACCCCGTTTCGGGACAGTCAAGTGGCTACACCTTC
CDR3aa: CASNPVSGQSSGYTF

v_gene: TRBV7-9
j_gene: TRBJ2-6
d_gene: -
abundance: -
CDR3nt: TGTGCCAGCAGCTACGGGGGATCTGGGGCCAACGTCCTGACTTTC
CDR3aa: CASSYGGSGANVLTF

v_gene: TRBV7-9
j_gene: TRBJ1-1
d_gene: TRBD1
abundance: -
CDR3nt: TGTGCCAGCAGCTGGGGACAGAGAATCGGTGAAGCTTTCTTT
CDR3aa: CASSWGQRIGEAFF

v_gene: TRBV7-9
j_gene: TRBJ2-5
d_gene: -
abundance: -
CDR3nt: TGTGCCACCGAAGCGATACTAGCTCAAGAGACCCAGTACTTC
CDR3aa: CATEAILAQETQYF

v_gene: TRBV6-6
j_gene: TRBJ1-2
d_gene: -
abundance: -
CDR3nt: TGTGCCAGCAAGGGGAATCCTACCTATGGCTACACCTTC
CDR3aa: CASKGNPTYGYTF

v_gene: TRBV7-9
j_gene: TRBJ2-2
d_gene: -
abundance: -
CDR3nt: TGTGCCAGCACCGATCAGACAGTAAACACCGGGGAGCTGTTTTTT
CDR3aa: CASTDQTVNTGELFF

v_gene: TRBV7-2
j_gene: TRBJ1-2
d_gene: -
abundance: -
CDR3nt: TGTGCCAGCAGCTTAGTAGCTAACTATGGCTACACCTTC
CDR3aa: CASSLVANYGYTF

v_gene: TRBV4-2
j_gene: TRBJ2-7
d_gene: -
abundance: -
CDR3nt: TGTGCCAGCAGCCAAGAGCGGCTGGCTACCTACGAGCAGTACTTC
CDR3aa: CASSQERLATYEQYF

v_gene: TRBV19
j_gene: TRBJ1-1
d_gene: TRBD1
abundance: -
CDR3nt: TGTGCCGTCAGACAGGGAGACACTGAAGCTTTCTTT
CDR3aa: CAVRQGDTEAFF

v_gene: TRBV5-1
j_gene: TRBJ1-6
d_gene: -
abundance: -
CDR3nt: TGCGCCAGCAGCTTGGTAGAGGGGGGGGTAAATAATTCACCCCTCCACTTT
CDR3aa: CASSLVEGGVNNSPLHF

v_gene: TRBV30
j_gene: TRBJ1-5
d_gene: -
abundance: -
CDR3nt: TGTGCCTGGAGTGTACAGTTTGGCAATCAGCCCCAGCATTTT
CDR3aa: CAWSVQFGNQPQHF

v_gene: TRBV19
j_gene: TRBJ1-5
d_gene: TRBD1
abundance: -
CDR3nt: TGTGCCAGTAGTAGATTAACAGGGGGCGCATCTCTACAGCCCCAGCATTTT
CDR3aa: CASSRLTGGASLQPQHF

v_gene: TRBV5-4
j_gene: TRBJ2-1
d_gene: -
abundance: -
CDR3nt: TGTGCCAGCACTAATTTGGGGGAGGCTTACAATGAGCAGTTCTTC
CDR3aa: CASTNLGEAYNEQFF

v_gene: TRBV15
j_gene: TRBJ1-1
d_gene: -
abundance: -
CDR3nt: TGTGCCACCAGCAGTTCAATACTCCCGAACACTGAAGCTTTCTTT
CDR3aa: CATSSSILPNTEAFF

v_gene: TRBV14
j_gene: TRBJ2-7
d_gene: -
abundance: -
CDR3nt: TGTGCCAGCAGCCAAGTACCAGGATTCGCCTCCTACGAGCAGTACTTC
CDR3aa: CASSQVPGFASYEQYF

v_gene: TRBV5-1
j_gene: TRBJ2-3
d_gene: -
abundance: -
CDR3nt: TGCGCCAGCAGCTTGGACTTCCAGACTAGCACAGATACGCAGTATTTT
CDR3aa: CASSLDFQTSTDTQYF

v_gene: TRBV4-1
j_gene: TRBJ1-1
d_gene: TRBD1
abundance: few
CDR3nt: TGCGCCAGCAGCCAAGATACAGGGGTATTGGTCACTGAAGCTTTCTTT
CDR3aa: CASSQDTGVLVTEAFF

v_gene: TRBV7-9
j_gene: TRBJ2-5
d_gene: TRBD1
abundance: -
CDR3nt: TGTGCCAGCAGTCCTTTTCGGGACAGGGGATACTTC
CDR3aa: CASSPFRDRGYF

v_gene: TRBV15
j_gene: TRBJ2-3
d_gene: TRBD2
abundance: -
CDR3nt: TGTGCCACCAGCAGGTCCCGGGGCGGGAGGGGACGGGCAGATACGCAGTATTTT
CDR3aa: CATSRSRGGRGRADTQYF

v_gene: TRBV7-2
j_gene: TRBJ2-7
d_gene: -
abundance: -
CDR3nt: TGTGCCAGCAGCTTGACAGGCCTCGCCCACGAGCAGTACTTC
CDR3aa: CASSLTGLAHEQYF

v_gene: TRBV5-4
j_gene: TRBJ2-7
d_gene: TRBD2
abundance: -
CDR3nt: TGTGCCAGCAGCCCTGCGGGAGCCGGCTACGAGCAGTACTTC
CDR3aa: CASSPAGAGYEQYF

v_gene: TRBV5-1
j_gene: TRBJ2-7
d_gene: -
abundance: -
CDR3nt: TGCGCCAGCAGCTTGGCCCAGGGCCTCTCCTACGAGCAGTACTTC
CDR3aa: CASSLAQGLSYEQYF

v_gene: TRBV9
j_gene: TRBJ1-6
d_gene: TRBD1
abundance: -
CDR3nt: TGTGCCAGCAGCGTAGGTCCGCGGGACAGGGGAAGTAATTCACCCCTCCACTTT
CDR3aa: CASSVGPRDRGSNSPLHF

v_gene: TRBV18
j_gene: TRBJ1-2
d_gene: -
abundance: -
CDR3nt: TGTGCCAGCTCACCCACTGGTTCAGGGCCGGATGGCTACACCTTC
CDR3aa: CASSPTGSGPDGYTF

v_gene: TRBV10-3
j_gene: TRBJ2-5
d_gene: -
abundance: -
CDR3nt: TGTGCCATCAGTGGGGGGCTGTTTACCTTTAACTTC
CDR3aa: CAISGGLFTFNF

v_gene: TRBV7-2
j_gene: TRBJ2-2
d_gene: TRBD2
abundance: -
CDR3nt: TGTGCCAGCAGCCGATTCAGCGGGGGGGCCGGGGAGCTGTTTTTT
CDR3aa: CASSRFSGGAGELFF

v_gene: TRBV29-1
j_gene: TRBJ1-1
d_gene: TRBD1
abundance: -
CDR3nt: TGCAGCGACGGGACAGGGAGTCTCACTGAAGCTTTCTTT
CDR3aa: CSDGTGSLTEAFF

v_gene: TRBV7-2
j_gene: TRBJ2-2
d_gene: -
abundance: -
CDR3nt: TGTGCCAGCAGCCCCTCGGGTTGGACTAAGAACACCGGGGAGCTGTTTTTT
CDR3aa: CASSPSGWTKNTGELFF